This record looks at one TCR beta chain sequence and its context. Its matching antigen is unknown. This sample is part of a study of lymphopenia after photon versus proton radiotherapy. Whole-study findings and limits: Oligoclonal CD8+ Temra expansion after nadir drove photon patients' diversity drop. In patients who died, overall survival fell as post-nadir TCR diversity dropped more.

Produced via immunoSEQ multiplex PCR; TCRdb's table is partial and in-frame only. The sample records about 7,300 clones, around 92% being singletons. Germline V gene lookup returns CDR1 LNHDA and CDR2 SQIVND (reference sequence). This CDR3 has 15 amino acids. Trimming stripped 5 bases from V and 0 bases from J, with 11 bases between. The TCR was taken from a woman aged 45-60 years with cholangiocarcinoma. V and J are TRBV19 and TRBJ1-5, with D perhaps TRBD1 (5 bases). The sample was peripheral blood, taken from a patient treated with photon-based radiotherapy. The CDR3, as DNA: TGTGCCAGTAGTCTGTGGGGGGATAGCAATCAGCCCCAGCATTTT. It codes for CASSLWGDSNQPQHF. Using reference TRBV19 and TRBJ1-5 for the parts outside the CDR3, the full variable domain is DGGITQSPKYLFRKEGQNVTLSCEQNLNHDAMYWYRQDPGQGLRLIYYSQIVNDFQKGDIAEGYSVSREKKESFPLTVTSAQKNPTAFYLCASSLWGDSNQPQHFGDGTRLSIL.